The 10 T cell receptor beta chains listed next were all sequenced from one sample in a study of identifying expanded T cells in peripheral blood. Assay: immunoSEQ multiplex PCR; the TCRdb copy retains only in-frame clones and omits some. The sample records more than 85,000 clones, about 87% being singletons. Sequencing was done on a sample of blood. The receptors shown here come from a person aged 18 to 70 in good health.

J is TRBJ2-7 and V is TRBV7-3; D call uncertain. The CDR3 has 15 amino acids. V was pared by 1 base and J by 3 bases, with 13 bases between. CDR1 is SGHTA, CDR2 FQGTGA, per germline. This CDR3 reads CASSLSGDVGYEQYF. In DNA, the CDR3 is TGTGCCAGCAGCTTAAGTGGAGACGTAGGCTACGAGCAGTACTTC.

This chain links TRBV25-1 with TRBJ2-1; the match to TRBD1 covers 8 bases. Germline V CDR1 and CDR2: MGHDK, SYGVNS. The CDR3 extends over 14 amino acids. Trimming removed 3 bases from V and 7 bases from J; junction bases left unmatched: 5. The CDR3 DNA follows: TGTGCCAGCAGTGACCCCCGGGACAGGAATGAGCAGTTCTTC. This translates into CASSDPRDRNEQFF.

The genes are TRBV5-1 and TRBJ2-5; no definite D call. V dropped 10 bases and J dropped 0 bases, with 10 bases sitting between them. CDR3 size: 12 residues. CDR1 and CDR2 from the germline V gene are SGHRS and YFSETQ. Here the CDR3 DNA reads TGCGCCTCCCGACGAAACCAAGAGACCCAGTACTTC. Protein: CASRRNQETQYF.

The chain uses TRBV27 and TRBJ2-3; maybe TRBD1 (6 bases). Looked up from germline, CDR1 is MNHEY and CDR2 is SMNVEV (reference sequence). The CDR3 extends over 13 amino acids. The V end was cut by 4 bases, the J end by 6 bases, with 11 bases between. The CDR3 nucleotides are TGTGCCAGCAGTTGGGGGACACGGGATACGCAGTATTTT. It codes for CASSWGTRDTQYF.

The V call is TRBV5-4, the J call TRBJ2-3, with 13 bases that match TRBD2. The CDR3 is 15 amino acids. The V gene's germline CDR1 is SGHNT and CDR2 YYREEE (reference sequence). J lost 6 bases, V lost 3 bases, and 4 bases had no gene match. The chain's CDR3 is CASSSRTSGSDTQYF. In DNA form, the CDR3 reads TGTGCCAGCAGCTCACGGACTAGCGGGAGTGATACGCAGTATTTT.

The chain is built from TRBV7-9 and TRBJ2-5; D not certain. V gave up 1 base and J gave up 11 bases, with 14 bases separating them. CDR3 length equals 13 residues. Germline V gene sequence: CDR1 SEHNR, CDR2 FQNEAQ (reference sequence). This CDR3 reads CASSLDSGDEQYF. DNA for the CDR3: TGTGCCAGCAGCTTAGATTCTGGCGATGAGCAGTACTTC. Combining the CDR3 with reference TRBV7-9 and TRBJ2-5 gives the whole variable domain DTGVSQNPRHKITKRGQNVTFRCDPISEHNRLYWYRQTLGQGPEFLTYFQNEAQLEKSRLLSDRFSAERPKGSFSTLEIQRTEQGDSAMYLCASSLDSGDEQYFGPGTRLLVL.

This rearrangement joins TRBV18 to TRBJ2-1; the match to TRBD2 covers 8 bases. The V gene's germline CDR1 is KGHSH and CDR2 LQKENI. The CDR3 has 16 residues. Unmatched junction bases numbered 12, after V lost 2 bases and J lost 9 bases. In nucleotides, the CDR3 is TGTGCCAGCTCACCATCGCTAGCGGGCCCCGGGGGTGAGCAGTTCTTC. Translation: CASSPSLAGPGGEQFF.

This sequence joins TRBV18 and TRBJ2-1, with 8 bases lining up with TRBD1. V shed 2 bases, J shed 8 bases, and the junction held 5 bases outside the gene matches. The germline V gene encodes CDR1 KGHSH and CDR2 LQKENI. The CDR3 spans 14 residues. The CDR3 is CASSPEQGADEQFF. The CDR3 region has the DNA TGTGCCAGCTCACCAGAGCAGGGGGCGGATGAGCAGTTCTTC.

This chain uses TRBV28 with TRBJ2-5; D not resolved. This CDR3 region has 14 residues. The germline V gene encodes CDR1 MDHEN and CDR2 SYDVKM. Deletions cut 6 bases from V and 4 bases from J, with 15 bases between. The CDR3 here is CASREGNSPETQYF. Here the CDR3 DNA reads TGTGCCAGCAGGGAAGGGAATAGCCCAGAGACCCAGTACTTC.

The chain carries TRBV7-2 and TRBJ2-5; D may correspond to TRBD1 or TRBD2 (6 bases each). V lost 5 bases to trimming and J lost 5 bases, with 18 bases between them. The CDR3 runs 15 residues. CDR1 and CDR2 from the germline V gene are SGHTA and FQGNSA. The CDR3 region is CASSPQAGGRETQYF. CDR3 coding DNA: TGTGCCAGCAGCCCCCAAGCCGGGGGCCGGGAGACCCAGTACTTC.